This TCR beta chain was retrieved from a study of T cell repertoires in cytomegalovirus infection. Study details: The public TCR beta signatures pointed to both CMV infection and matching HLA type.

Study results and limitations: It was HLA-C-restricted CMV-specific TCR beta clonotypes that dominated the response ex vivo. Summed frequency of shared TCR beta families picked out CMV carriers who also had the relevant HLA.

One entry per CDR3 protein, called by TCRdb with MiXCR from the reads. The table shows about 200,000 distinct CDR3 sequences, with approximately 9.7% occurring only once. The length of the CDR3 is 12 residues. V lost 5 bases, J lost 5 bases, and 9 bases lay in between. Germline CDR1 and CDR2: SGHTA and FQGNSA. In this sample, this clonotype turned up many times. Its target is not known. This chain uses TRBV7-2 with TRBJ2-5; D remains unclear. The source is a human donor in good health (CMV status not recorded). Some clones in this sample may be carry-over from other donors' samples. The sequencing input was PBMCs. The DNA of the CDR3 is TGTGCCAGCAGCCAGGATCGGGAGACCCAGTACTTC. Its translation is CASSQDRETQYF.